The sequence of this T cell receptor beta chain was determined in a study of shared clonotypes between healthy human individuals. Several immunoSEQ 96-well plates shared each subset's DNA, each plate a replicate. Original data processing: ImmunoSEQ only sent back junction sequences with no quality scores, so filtering was done differently. Clones were sequenced by immunoSEQ multiplex PCR, and TCRdb holds only the in-frame ones, with some missing. V and J calls and clone size are copied from that table; D and trimming were computed from the DNA. The repertoire holds 550,000 to 850,000 clones, with just under 75% as singletons. The V segment lost 5 bases and the J segment 6 bases; nucleotides outside the gene matches: 7. CDR1 SGHVS and CDR2 FNYEAQ come from the germline V gene. There are 15 residues in the CDR3. Overall study findings and caveats: A limitation of the genetic and exposure-history diversity represented arose from few donors.

As for this clone: Its antigen remains unidentified.

The chain combines TRBV7-6 with TRBJ2-1; 10 bases line up with TRBD2. This TCR was recovered from a woman younger than 45 in good health. The sequenced material came from memory CD4+ T cells sorted from blood. Subset denoted: CD45RA-negative fraction. The CDR3 loop reads CASSVLAGVGNEQFF. CDR3 bases: TGTGCCAGCAGCGTTCTAGCGGGAGTCGGCAATGAGCAGTTCTTC.